Sequencing of this TCR beta chain was carried out in a study of OX40 agonist ivuxolimab in advanced cancers. Points on this clone: Its antigen is not identified.

There are 14 residues in the CDR3. Trimming cost V 5 bases and J 2 bases, with 12 bases left between them. Looked up from germline, CDR1 is SGHTA and CDR2 is FQGNSA. Overall study findings and caveats: More expanded clones were seen, on average, in CD8+ T cells than in CD4+. Clones of CD4+ and CD8+ blood T cells grew by week 6 at doses of 0.1 to 3.0 mg/kg.

Only in-frame clones appear in the TCRdb table, and some are missing; sequencing was by immunoSEQ multiplex PCR. The sample shows some 150,000 clones, approximately 94% of them seen only once. The V and J genes are TRBV7-2 and TRBJ1-2, with D perhaps matching TRBD1 (5 bases). The source of this sequence is an adult with an advanced solid tumor such as melanoma, head and neck, liver or kidney cancer. The sequenced sample was CD4+ or CD8+ T cells sorted from blood, obtained in a trial of the OX40 agonist ivuxolimab. CDR3 protein: CASSPGVPNYGYTF. The CDR3 region has the DNA TGTGCCAGCAGCCCGGGGGTTCCCAACTATGGCTACACCTTC. The complete variable domain, with remaining parts taken from reference TRBV7-2 and TRBJ1-2, reads GAGVSQSPSNKVTEKGKDVELRCDPISGHTALYWYRQSLGQGLEFLIYFQGNSAPDKSGLPSDRFSAERTGGSVSTLTIQRTQQEDSAVYLCASSPGVPNYGYTFGSGTRLTVV.